This T cell receptor beta chain originates from a study of identical twins. Per germline, CDR1 LGHDT and CDR2 YNNKEL (reference sequence). The CDR3 sequence is 17 residues long. The ends lost 0 bases at V and 7 bases at J; junction bases unmatched: 12. Points from the study as a whole: Fewer insertions marked abundant cord blood beta clonotypes; young adult naive trended weakly, memory not at all. Invariant MAIT and iNKT cells are populations that could partly confound zero-insertion analyses.

Healthy Caucasians provided all donations. Worth noting for this clonotype: The target antigen is unknown.

TCRdb called the 5' RACE reads again in MiXCR, with one record for every CDR3 protein. Counted here are 1,800,000 or so distinct CDR3 sequences, about 32% occurring once; the ten biggest clones make up around 0.25%. The sequenced sample was cord blood. This sequence was found in a newborn girl in good health. The rearrangement joins TRBV3-1 to TRBJ2-1; 7 bases match TRBD2. CDR3 amino acids: CASSQDLPSGPGNEQFF. The CDR3 DNA is TGTGCCAGCAGCCAAGATCTTCCTAGCGGTCCCGGGAATGAGCAGTTCTTC.